This T cell receptor beta chain was retrieved from a study of T cell repertoires in cytomegalovirus infection. Using its own MiXCR run on the reads, TCRdb lists one record per CDR3 protein. This repertoire shows roughly 500,000 distinct CDR3 sequences, approximately 40% found once; its top ten account for around two fifths. In its sample, this clonotype was seen a few times. The antigen is not known. Germline CDR1 is SGHVS and CDR2 is FNYEAQ. V was trimmed by 5 bases and J by 5 bases, leaving 19 bases between them. The CDR3 is made up of 16 amino acids. The source material was cultured PBMCs, sampled from culture after CMV antigen stimulation. The chain has TRBV7-6 and TRBJ1-5; maybe TRBD1 (5 bases). The sequence came from a human donor in good health (CMV status not recorded). Some clones in this sample may be carry-over from other donors' samples. The CDR3 here is CASSTGPKGPHQPQHF. CDR3 DNA: TGTGCCAGCAGCACGGGACCCAAGGGACCCCATCAGCCCCAGCATTTT.